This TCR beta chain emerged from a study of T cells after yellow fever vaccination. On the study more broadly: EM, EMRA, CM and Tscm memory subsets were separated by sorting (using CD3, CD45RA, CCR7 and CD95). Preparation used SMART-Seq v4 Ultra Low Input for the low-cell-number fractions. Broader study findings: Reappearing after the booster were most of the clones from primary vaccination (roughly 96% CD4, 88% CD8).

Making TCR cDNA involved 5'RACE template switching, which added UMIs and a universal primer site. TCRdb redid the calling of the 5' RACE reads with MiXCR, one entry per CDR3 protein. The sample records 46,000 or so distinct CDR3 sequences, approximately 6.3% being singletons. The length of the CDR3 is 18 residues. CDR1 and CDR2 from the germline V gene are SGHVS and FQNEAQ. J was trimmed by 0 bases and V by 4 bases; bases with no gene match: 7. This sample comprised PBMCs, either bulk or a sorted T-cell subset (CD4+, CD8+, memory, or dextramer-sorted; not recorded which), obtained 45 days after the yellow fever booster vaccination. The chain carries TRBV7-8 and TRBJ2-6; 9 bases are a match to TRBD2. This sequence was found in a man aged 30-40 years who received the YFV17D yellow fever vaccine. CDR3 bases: TGTGCCAGCAGCTCTAGTCTAGCGGGAAGCTCTGGGGCCAACGTCCTGACTTTC. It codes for CASSSSLAGSSGANVLTF.